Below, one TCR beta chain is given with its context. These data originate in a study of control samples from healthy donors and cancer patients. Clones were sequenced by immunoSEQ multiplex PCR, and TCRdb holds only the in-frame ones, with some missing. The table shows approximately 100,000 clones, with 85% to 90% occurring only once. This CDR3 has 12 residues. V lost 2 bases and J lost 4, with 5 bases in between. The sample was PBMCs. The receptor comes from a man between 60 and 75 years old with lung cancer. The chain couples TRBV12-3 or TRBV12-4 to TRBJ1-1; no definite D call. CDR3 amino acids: CASSLRVTEAFF. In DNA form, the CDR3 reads TGTGCCAGCAGTTTAAGAGTCACTGAAGCTTTCTTT.